The sample holds a few counts of the clone carrying this T cell receptor (beta chain). The target antigen is unknown. The sample belongs to a study of neurological immune-mediated disorders. Whole-study findings and limits: HTLV-1-associated myelopathy had the most TCR clonal expansion, while multiple sclerosis had the least, a level that fell below healthy controls.

TCRdb reprocessed the 5' RACE reads with MiXCR, giving one entry per CDR3 protein. The sample includes 25,000 to 35,000 distinct CDR3 sequences, over 12% of them seen just once. The sequencing input was PBMCs. The receptor was derived from a man aged 65-85 years in good health.

The CDR3 here is CASSLAGSGQYF. The CDR3 DNA reads as TGTGCCAGCAGCTTGGCAGGGTCAGGGCAGTACTTC. The chain has TRBV5-5 and TRBJ2-7; D perhaps matches TRBD1 (5 bases). This CDR3 spans 12 amino acids. With 0 bases removed from V and 9 bases from J, the gap between germline ends came to 10 bases. Germline V gene data show CDR1 as SGHKS and CDR2 as YYEKEE (reference sequence).